Listed below are T cell receptor beta chains from one sample, sequenced in a study of OX40 agonist ivuxolimab in advanced cancers. Here immunoSEQ multiplex PCR was the method, and the copy in TCRdb shows in-frame clones only, minus some. The repertoire includes some 65,000 clones, 75% to 90% of them detected once, and around 2.7% sits in the top ten. The sequenced sample was CD4+ or CD8+ T cells sorted from blood, obtained in a trial of the OX40 agonist ivuxolimab. These TCRs come from an adult with an advanced solid tumor such as melanoma, head and neck, liver or kidney cancer. Each CDR3 is given with its conserved first and last residue.

cdr3_aa: CASRGGGRETQYF
v_call: TRBV28

cdr3_aa: CASSQFAGRMNTEAFF
v_call: TRBV5-1

cdr3_aa: CASSLGRHTIYF
v_call: TRBV28

cdr3_aa: CASSGSGANVLTF
v_call: TRBV9

cdr3_aa: CAISGMGRPIGTGELFF
v_call: TRBV10-3

cdr3_aa: CASSIDPYSNQPQHF
v_call: TRBV19

cdr3_aa: CASSQNTGGYGYTF
v_call: TRBV9

cdr3_aa: CASSLGTYNEQFF
v_call: TRBV7-8

cdr3_aa: CASGTSQETQYF
v_call: TRBV2

cdr3_aa: CASSSYSGLAGNEQFF
v_call: TRBV5-1

cdr3_aa: CASSLDGGRNTDTQYF
v_call: TRBV5-1

cdr3_aa: CASSVSGRTDEQFF
v_call: TRBV9

cdr3_aa: CASSFMAGQEAFF
v_call: TRBV27

cdr3_aa: CASIRSSGPGELFF
v_call: TRBV28

cdr3_aa: CASSLDVGGGYTF
v_call: TRBV7-2

cdr3_aa: CASSQQGRSEKLFF
v_call: TRBV13

cdr3_aa: CASSPPNRNEQFF
v_call: TRBV18

cdr3_aa: CASSLGRNSYNEQFF
v_call: TRBV5-5

cdr3_aa: CASSPDRARGNTIYF
v_call: TRBV6-5

cdr3_aa: CASSVAQGTNEKLFF
v_call: TRBV9

cdr3_aa: CASSAQENDRFKRYWELFF
v_call: TRBV9

cdr3_aa: CASGLGGTASTDTQYF
v_call: TRBV12-5

cdr3_aa: CASTLSGTLRRAFF
v_call: TRBV19

cdr3_aa: CAWSWPSGANVLTF
v_call: TRBV30

cdr3_aa: CASRTIAGGPEETQYF
v_call: TRBV27

cdr3_aa: CASSSNTEAFF
v_call: TRBV6-6

cdr3_aa: CASSSRHVNSNQPQHF
v_call: TRBV6-5

cdr3_aa: CASRGAGRAKDEQYF
v_call: TRBV19

cdr3_aa: CASSLGVGMGKQYF
v_call: TRBV7-9

cdr3_aa: CASSHLEGGYGYTF
v_call: TRBV4-1

cdr3_aa: CASSLEWGTEIYF
v_call: TRBV11-2

cdr3_aa: CASSAQRTSEAFF
v_call: TRBV5-4

cdr3_aa: CASSQLVQGAYEQYF
v_call: TRBV4-3

cdr3_aa: CASSLYGSTDTQYF
v_call: TRBV5-5

cdr3_aa: CSVEKQGERGHGYTF
v_call: TRBV29-1

cdr3_aa: CASSYAGGAGTDTQYF
v_call: TRBV6-5

cdr3_aa: CASSPLSRGTTYEQYF
v_call: TRBV18

cdr3_aa: CASSPKTGKAVYEQYF
v_call: TRBV7-6

cdr3_aa: CASSLEGFGEKLFF
v_call: TRBV5-1

cdr3_aa: CSVEVPGLGETQYF
v_call: TRBV29-1

cdr3_aa: CASSYRSQRGTEAFF
v_call: TRBV6-6

cdr3_aa: CASSYGQGANTEAFF
v_call: TRBV6-6

cdr3_aa: CASSMTGTTGELFF
v_call: TRBV27

cdr3_aa: CSASDSGIAFF
v_call: TRBV20-1

cdr3_aa: CASSLPASYEQYF
v_call: TRBV7-2

cdr3_aa: CASSNWDTQYF
v_call: TRBV11-1